The sequence of this T cell receptor (beta chain) was determined in a study of control samples from healthy donors and cancer patients. The repertoire was sequenced with immunoSEQ multiplex PCR; TCRdb's copy has only in-frame clones and lacks some. The sample comprises 150,000 or so clones, around 94% of which are singletons, and 13% to 15% rests with the top ten. Trimming stripped 10 bases from V and 7 bases from J, with 14 bases between. This CDR3 spans 12 amino acids. Germline V CDR1 and CDR2: ENHRY, SYGVKD. Sequencing was performed on PBMCs. The chain links TRBV10-3 to TRBJ1-5; D is undetermined. The sequence came from a man aged 55 to 70 with colorectal cancer. The DNA of the CDR3 is TGTGCCACCTCCGGGGTTCGGCAGCCCCAGCATTTT. Translating gives CATSGVRQPQHF.